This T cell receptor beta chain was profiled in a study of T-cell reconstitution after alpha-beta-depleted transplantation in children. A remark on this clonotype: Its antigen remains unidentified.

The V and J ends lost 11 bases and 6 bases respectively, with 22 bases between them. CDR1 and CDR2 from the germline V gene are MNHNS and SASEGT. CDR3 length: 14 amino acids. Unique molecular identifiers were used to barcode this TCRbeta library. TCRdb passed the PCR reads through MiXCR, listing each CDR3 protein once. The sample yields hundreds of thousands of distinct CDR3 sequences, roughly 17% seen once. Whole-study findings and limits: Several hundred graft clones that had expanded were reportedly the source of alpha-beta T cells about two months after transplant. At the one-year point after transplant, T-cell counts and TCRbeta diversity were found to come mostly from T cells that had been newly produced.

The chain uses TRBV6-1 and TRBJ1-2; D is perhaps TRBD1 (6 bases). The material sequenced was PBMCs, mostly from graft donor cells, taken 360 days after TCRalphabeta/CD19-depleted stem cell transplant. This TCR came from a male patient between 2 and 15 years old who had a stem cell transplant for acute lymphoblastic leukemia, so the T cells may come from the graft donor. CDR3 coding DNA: TGTGCCGCGGGTCAGGACAGAGCAGGGAATGGCTACACCTTC. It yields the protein CAAGQDRAGNGYTF.